The 27 T cell receptor beta chains reported below all come from one sample, sequenced in a study of T cell therapy after organ transplantation. This table comes from immunoSEQ multiplex PCR, and its TCRdb copy is limited to in-frame clones, with some not included. The data show under 2,500 clones, approximately 81% seen once. Antigens for these TCRs are unknown. Noted time point: 20-29 weeks after completion of therapy. The material sequenced was CD8+ T cells from blood, taken after autologous CMV-specific T cell therapy. These receptors were obtained from a human patient who had received a solid organ transplant and had CMV disease. Some of the T cells might come from the graft donor.

This sequence joins TRBV5-4 and TRBJ2-3, with D uncertain. Looked up from germline, CDR1 is SGHNT and CDR2 is YYREEE (reference sequence). Deletions cut 3 bases from V and 4 bases from J, with 3 bases between. There are 11 residues in the CDR3. DNA for the CDR3: TGTGCCAGCAGCTCATCAGATACGCAGTATTTT. Encoded protein: CASSSSDTQYF.

The chain joins TRBV11-2 to TRBJ1-2; D is undetermined. CDR1 is SGHAT, CDR2 FQNNGV, per germline. This CDR3 region has 15 residues. Deletions cut 2 bases from V and 8 bases from J, with 18 bases between. CDR3 sequence (DNA): TGTGCCAGCAGCTTATCCCCCTCGGGAGGAGACGGCTACACCTTC. Amino acid sequence: CASSLSPSGGDGYTF. Full variable domain (missing parts from reference TRBV11-2 and TRBJ1-2): EAGVAQSPRYKIIEKRQSVAFWCNPISGHATLYWYQQILGQGPKLLIQFQNNGVVDDSQLPKDRFSAERLKGVDSTLKIQPAKLEDSAVYLCASSLSPSGGDGYTFGSGTRLTVV.

The V and J genes are TRBV19 and TRBJ2-1, with 8 bases identical to TRBD1. The CDR3 loop spans 13 amino acids. Germline CDR1 is LNHDA and CDR2 is SQIVND (reference sequence). J lost 15 bases, V lost 1 base, and 8 bases had no gene match. Here the CDR3 reads CASSIGPRQGWFF. In DNA, the CDR3 is TGTGCCAGTAGTATAGGTCCTCGACAGGGGTGGTTCTTC.

This chain links TRBV7-9 with TRBJ2-7; D unresolved. Germline V gene lookup returns CDR1 SEHNR and CDR2 FQNEAQ (reference sequence). V was cut by 5 bases and J by 3 bases, with 8 bases left in between. This CDR3 spans 12 amino acids. In DNA form, the CDR3 reads TGTGCCAGCAGCCCCGGAGACTACGAGCAGTACTTC. Amino acids: CASSPGDYEQYF.

The CDR3 reads CASSLVPTGKTEAFF. The DNA for the CDR3 is TGTGCCAGCAGCTTAGTTCCGACAGGGAAGACTGAAGCTTTCTTT. This chain connects TRBV11-2 to TRBJ1-1; TRBD1 matches at 7 bases. The CDR3 is 15 amino acids. Germline-derived CDR1 and CDR2 are SGHAT and FQNNGV. V shed 1 base, J shed 5 bases, and the junction held 7 bases outside the gene matches.

V usage is TRBV11-3 and J usage is TRBJ1-2, with D possibly TRBD1 on 5 matching bases. Germline CDR1 and CDR2: SGHNT and YENEEA. Between the trimmed V and J ends, which lost 5 bases and 4 bases, there was a span of 20 bases. There are 16 residues in the CDR3. The chain's CDR3 is CASSPSRGRTLYGYTF. CDR3 coding DNA: TGTGCCAGCAGCCCCTCTAGGGGACGGACTCTCTATGGCTACACCTTC.

This chain joins TRBV11-3 and TRBJ1-5, with 11 bases matching TRBD1. CDR3 length: 17 amino acids. Germline loops: CDR1 SGHNT, CDR2 YENEEA. V was pared by 4 bases and J by 7 bases, with 12 bases of the junction left unmatched. The CDR3 spells CASSSSTDRGLGQPQHF. In nucleotides, the CDR3 is TGTGCCAGCAGCTCCTCCACGGACAGGGGGCTGGGGCAGCCCCAGCATTTT.

The CDR3, as DNA: TGTGCCAGCAGCTTAGTAGGACAAACAGATACGCAGTATTTT. As protein: CASSLVGQTDTQYF. The rearrangement joins TRBV7-9 to TRBJ2-3; a weak D match, TRBD1 (5 bases). The CDR3 contains 14 residues. V was clipped by 1 base and J by 3 bases, with 8 bases between them. CDR1 is SEHNR, CDR2 FQNEAQ, per germline (reference sequence).

This chain joins TRBV19 and TRBJ1-6; D is ambiguous. CDR1 and CDR2 (germline): LNHDA, SQIVND (reference sequence). This CDR3 is 15 amino acids long. V lost 5 bases to trimming and J lost 0 bases, with 8 bases between them. CDR3 DNA sequence: TGTGCCAGTAGTGTTGACGGCTCCTATAATTCACCCCTCCACTTT. Translated: CASSVDGSYNSPLHF.

This clone has a handful of counts. V gene TRBV27 combines with J gene TRBJ2-2; D not certain. Germline V CDR1 and CDR2: MNHEY, SMNVEV (reference sequence). V was trimmed by 4 bases and J by 3 bases, leaving 3 bases between them. CDR3 length: 12 amino acids. CDR3 residues: CASSYYTGELFF. The CDR3 bases are TGTGCCAGCAGTTACTACACCGGGGAGCTGTTTTTT.

J is TRBJ1-2 and V is TRBV5-6; D remains ambiguous. The CDR3 spans 13 residues. V was pared by 5 bases and J by 3 bases, with 11 bases between. Germline CDR1 is SGHDT and CDR2 is YYEEEE. CDR3 nucleotides: TGTGCCAGCAGTCAATATCCGCACTATGGCTACACCTTC. This translates into CASSQYPHYGYTF.

This clone was seen a few times. The V and J genes are TRBV5-4 and TRBJ2-7; 8 nucleotides agree with TRBD2. The V gene's germline CDR1 is SGHNT and CDR2 YYREEE (reference sequence). V was clipped by 2 bases and J by 7 bases; unmatched bases: 11. This CDR3 has 15 residues. CDR3: CASSFGTSGGNEQYF. CDR3 nucleotides: TGTGCCAGCAGCTTTGGTACTAGCGGTGGAAATGAGCAGTACTTC.

The chain is built from TRBV11-2 and TRBJ2-7; D unclear. The ends were cut back, 0 bases at V and 0 bases at J, with 9 bases in the middle. The germline gives CDR1 SGHAT, CDR2 FQNNGV. CDR3 size: 15 residues. The CDR3 here is CASSLDGRLSYEQYF. CDR3 sequence (DNA): TGTGCCAGCAGCTTAGATGGACGCCTCTCCTACGAGCAGTACTTC.

The DNA of the CDR3 is TGTGCCAGCAGTGACTCCGACACCGGGGAGCTGTTTTTT. This sequence encodes CASSDSDTGELFF. The chain joins TRBV6-4 to TRBJ2-2, with no clear D. Trimming pared 0 bases from V and 3 bases from J, leaving 2 bases between. Germline V gene sequence: CDR1 MRHNA, CDR2 SNTAGT. The CDR3 runs 13 residues.

The chain carries TRBV6-5 and TRBJ2-7, with 9 bases lining up with TRBD1. The CDR3 is 14 residues long. V gave up 7 bases and J gave up 3 bases; unmatched junction bases: 7. Germline V gene data show CDR1 as MNHEY and CDR2 as SVGAGI. The CDR3: CASTPGTGIYEQYF. CDR3 DNA sequence: TGTGCCAGCACCCCCGGGACAGGGATCTACGAGCAGTACTTC.

Comment on this clone: The germline gene is not matched at one end of the junction; a read error may be the cause. The chain combines TRBV7-7 with TRBJ2-7, with D possibly called TRBD1 or TRBD2 (5 bases each). The V gene's germline CDR1 is SSHAT and CDR2 FNYEAQ (reference sequence). This CDR3 has 14 residues. The CDR3 protein is CASSPGPDSYEQYF. The CDR3 DNA follows: TGTGCTAGCAGCCCGGGACCGGACTCCTACGAGCAGTACTTC.

The chain links TRBV4-2 to TRBJ2-5; tentatively, D is TRBD2 (6 bases). Trimming took 1 base from V and 3 from J, leaving 18 bases between them. Germline CDR1 and CDR2: LGHNA and YNFKEQ. The CDR3 has 17 residues. Here the CDR3 DNA reads TGTGCCAGCAGCCAAGTTTGGGACGGCGGGACGGAAGAGACCCAGTACTTC. Protein: CASSQVWDGGTEETQYF.

The chain joins TRBV29-1 to TRBJ1-2, with D maybe TRBD1 (6 bases). Germline V gene data show CDR1 as SQVTM and CDR2 as ANQGSEA. CDR3 length: 12 amino acids. V was cut by 3 bases and J by 7 bases, with 12 bases left in between. CDR3 DNA sequence: TGCAGCGTTGACAGGGGCGTATTTGGCTACACCTTC. Translated: CSVDRGVFGYTF.

This rearrangement joins TRBV27 to TRBJ2-7; weak D call: TRBD1 (5 bases). The V gene lost 5 bases and the J gene lost 3 bases, with 14 bases spanning the gap. This CDR3 spans 14 amino acids. The germline CDR1 and CDR2 sequences are MNHEY and SMNVEV (reference sequence). CDR3 in amino acids: CASSEYTGVYEQYF. The CDR3 nucleotides are TGTGCCAGCAGTGAGTATACAGGCGTCTACGAGCAGTACTTC.

The table lists this clone with a count of one. The chain couples TRBV9 to TRBJ1-2; D may be TRBD1 (5 bases). Germline V gene sequence: CDR1 SGDLS, CDR2 YYNGEE. V gave up 0 bases and J gave up 0 bases, with 9 bases separating them. CDR3 length: 15 amino acids. CDR3 nucleotide sequence: TGTGCCAGCAGCGTAGGCCAGGGTCCTAACTATGGCTACACCTTC. It specifies CASSVGQGPNYGYTF.

The rearrangement joins TRBV6-6 to TRBJ1-2, with 9 bases lining up with TRBD1. The germline CDR1 and CDR2 sequences are MNHNY and SVGAGI (reference sequence). The CDR3 is 13 residues long. J was trimmed by 13 bases and V by 5 bases; bases with no gene match: 11. The CDR3 sequence is CASSHPGQGTSTF. The DNA for the CDR3 is TGTGCCAGCAGTCACCCTGGACAGGGGACAAGCACCTTC.

Concerning this clone: An end of the junction differs from the germline gene, which may be a read error. The rearrangement joins TRBV5-4 to TRBJ2-2; unclear D gene. CDR3 length: 13 residues. The germline V gene has CDR1 SGHNT and CDR2 YYREEE (reference sequence). CDR3 bases: TGCGCCAGCAGCCCTTCGGAGACCGGGGAGCTGTTTTTT. Amino acid sequence: CASSPSETGELFF.

This clone occurred a few times. The rearrangement uses TRBV9 and TRBJ2-7; 10 bases align to TRBD1. Germline CDR1 SGDLS, CDR2 YYNGEE. The junction had 7 bases not matched to a gene; V was cut back by 4 bases and J by 3 bases. CDR3 length: 15 residues. CDR3 amino acids: CASSPRDRGIYEQYF. The CDR3 bases are TGTGCCAGCAGCCCCCGGGACAGGGGAATCTACGAGCAGTACTTC. Complete variable domain (other parts from reference TRBV9 and TRBJ2-7): DSGVTQTPKHLITATGQRVTLRCSPRSGDLSVYWYQQSLDQGLQFLIQYYNGEERAKGNILERFSAQQFPDLHSELNLSSLELGDSALYFCASSPRDRGIYEQYFGPGTRLTVT.

The chain couples TRBV5-6 to TRBJ2-3; D is uncertain. CDR1 and CDR2 from the germline V gene are SGHDT and YYEEEE. The V end lost 0 bases, the J end lost 2 bases, and 7 bases lay between the germline ends. The CDR3 runs to 14 residues. CDR3 DNA: TGTGCCAGCAGCTTGGACCGATCCACAGATACGCAGTATTTT. Residues: CASSLDRSTDTQYF.

The chain joins TRBV21-1 to TRBJ1-3; TRBD1 is the table's D call and was not checked against the DNA. TRBV21-1 is termed a pseudogene. The CDR3 is 16 residues long. The chain's CDR3 is CASSRGTGGSGNTIYF. In DNA form, the CDR3 reads TGTGCCAGCAGCAGGGGGACAGGCGGCTCTGGAAACACCATATATTTT.

The gene calls are TRBV19 and TRBJ2-5; no clear D. Germline CDR1 is LNHDA and CDR2 is SQIVND (reference sequence). CDR3 length: 13 residues. V was shortened by 3 bases and J by 1 base, with 6 bases between the two germline ends. The CDR3: CASSIGSQETQYF. The CDR3 bases are TGTGCCAGTAGTATTGGCAGCCAAGAGACCCAGTACTTC.

The chain employs TRBV5-4 and TRBJ2-7, with D maybe TRBD2 (5 bases). V lost 2 bases, J lost 6 bases, and 21 bases lay in between. The CDR3 extends over 16 amino acids. Germline V CDR1 and CDR2: SGHNT, YYREEE (reference sequence). The CDR3 nucleotides are TGTGCCAGCAGCTTTACCGAGGGCGTAACCTCCCGCGAGCAGTACTTC. Protein sequence: CASSFTEGVTSREQYF.